The clone carrying this TCR beta chain was detected once. This entry is derived from a study of T cell changes during pregnancy in multiple sclerosis. Losses at the gene ends were 2 bases for V and 5 bases for J; bases not matched to a gene: 5. The V gene's germline CDR1 is LGHNA and CDR2 YSLEER. The CDR3 covers 14 residues. Assay used: immunoSEQ multiplex PCR; TCRdb lists only in-frame clones, some missing. The sample contains 27,000 or so clones, 88% of which appear only once. The clonotype was recovered from a female donor with multiple sclerosis, enrolled in a pregnancy study. The chain is built from TRBV4-3 and TRBJ1-2, with 7 bases fitting TRBD1. The sample here was CD8+ T cells from peripheral blood mononuclear cells, taken in the second trimester of pregnancy. CDR3 nucleotide sequence: TGCGCCAGCAGCCAACGACAGGGTTATTATGGCTACACCTTC. Amino acid sequence: CASSQRQGYYGYTF.